This passage covers 15 T cell receptor beta chains from one sample sequenced in a study of neurological immune-mediated disorders. TCRdb recomputed calls from the 5' RACE reads with MiXCR, one row per CDR3 protein. The table records more than 50,000 distinct CDR3 sequences, around 4.2% of them present only once. Sequences were obtained from PBMCs. These receptors came from a man aged 25 to 40 with multiple sclerosis.

As regards this clonotype: A read error may account for a junction end that differs from germline. The rearrangement joins TRBV10-3 to TRBJ1-5, with 11 positions matching TRBD1. The CDR3 sequence is 19 residues long. Germline values: CDR1 ENHRY, CDR2 SYGVKD. This CDR3 reads CAITYDGGTGGEGNQPQNF. CDR3 sequence (DNA): TGTGCCATCACCTACGACGGCGGGACAGGGGGTGAAGGCAATCAGCCCCAGAATTTT.

A remark on this clonotype: The CDR3 does not close with the conserved phenylalanine or tryptophan, likely indicating a read error. As DNA, the CDR3 is TGTGCCAGCACCAGACAGGGGTCTAACTATGGCTACACCAAC. As protein: CASTRQGSNYGYTN. The chain couples TRBV3-1 to TRBJ1-2, with 8 bases that match TRBD1. Germline CDR1 is LGHDT and CDR2 is YNNKEL (reference sequence). The CDR3 extends over 14 amino acids. After removal of 7 bases from V and 0 bases from J, the junction contained 4 bases not matched to a gene.

This clonotype came up a few times. The J gene is TRBJ1-2, the V gene TRBV27, with D possibly TRBD1 on 6 matching bases. The V end was cut by 2 bases, the J end by 1 base, with 11 bases between. The CDR3 consists of 15 residues. CDR1 is MNHEY, CDR2 SMNVEV, per germline (reference sequence). The CDR3 reads CASSLSGTLNYGYTF. In DNA, the CDR3 is TGTGCCAGCAGTTTAAGCGGGACACTTAACTATGGCTACACCTTC.

This clonotype was picked up many times. The genes are TRBV5-1 and TRBJ2-6; 9 bases are shared with TRBD1. Germline lookup yields CDR1 SGHRS and CDR2 YFSETQ. This CDR3 comprises 17 residues. V lost 6 bases and J lost 3; bases outside the gene matches: 10. The CDR3 DNA sequence: TGCGCCAGCACCCAGTCCCGGGACAGGGTTGGGGCCAACGTCCTGACTTTC. Translating gives CASTQSRDRVGANVLTF.

At least ten counts were recorded for this clonotype. This rearrangement joins TRBV7-2 to TRBJ2-5; D is perhaps TRBD2 (5 bases). Germline V gene lookup returns CDR1 SGHTA and CDR2 FQGNSA. This CDR3 has 14 residues. Trimming took off 5 bases at V and 2 bases at J, with 12 bases between the two ends. Written as DNA, the CDR3 is TGTGCCAGCAGCCCCCCGGGGATACAAGAGACCCAGTACTTC. It specifies CASSPPGIQETQYF. Variable domain in full (rest from reference TRBV7-2 and TRBJ2-5): GAGVSQSPSNKVTEKGKDVELRCDPISGHTALYWYRQSLGQGLEFLIYFQGNSAPDKSGLPSDRFSAERTGGSVSTLTIQRTQQEDSAVYLCASSPPGIQETQYFGPGTRLLVL.

This clonotype was seen at least ten times. The rearrangement uses TRBV6-6 and TRBJ2-3; 7 positions match TRBD1. V lost 2 bases, J lost 5 bases, and 7 bases stayed unmatched. The CDR3 is 15 residues long. Germline values: CDR1 MNHNY, CDR2 SVGAGI (reference sequence). CDR3 nucleotide sequence: TGTGCCAGCAGTTACCCGACCCGACAGGGAGATACGCAGTATTTT. It encodes CASSYPTRQGDTQYF.

This clonotype was recorded at least ten times. CDR3 coding DNA: TGCAGTGCTAGAGTTGGGGAGGGCGAGCAGTACTTC. This translates into CSARVGEGEQYF. V and J are TRBV20-1 and TRBJ2-7, with 7 bases fitting TRBD2. The V and J ends lost 1 base and 6 bases, in that order; junction bases with no gene match: 3. CDR3 length: 12 amino acids. The germline V gene encodes CDR1 DFQATT and CDR2 SNEGSKA (reference sequence).

This clonotype was seen repeatedly, ten times or more. The V call is TRBV3-1, the J call TRBJ2-6; TRBD1 matches 10 bases. Germline assignment: CDR1 LGHDT and CDR2 YNNKEL (reference sequence). V shed 5 bases, J shed 0 bases, and the junction held 10 bases outside the gene matches. The CDR3 is made up of 19 amino acids. CDR3 residues: CASSSQKGTGASGANVLTF. The DNA of the CDR3 is TGTGCCAGCAGCTCCCAAAAAGGGACAGGGGCCTCTGGGGCCAACGTCCTGACTTTC.

This clonotype was observed a few times. Just one base apart from a much larger clone, this may be a read error. The chain has TRBV9 and TRBJ1-1; D gene unclear. In germline, CDR1 is SGDLS, CDR2 YYNGEE. The CDR3 is 14 amino acids. V lost 2 bases and J lost 8, with 16 bases in between. CDR3 amino acids: CASSVSTGTLEAFF. As DNA, the CDR3 is TGTGCCAGCAGCGTGTCCACGGGAACCCTAGAAGCTTTCTTT.

This clonotype showed up many times. The V and J genes are TRBV20-1 and TRBJ2-3, with 8 bases aligning to TRBD2. CDR3 size: 14 residues. V gave up 1 base and J gave up 4 bases; unmatched junction bases: 4. Germline CDR1 and CDR2: DFQATT and SNEGSKA (reference sequence). The CDR3: CSARAGGAADTQYF. The CDR3 DNA reads TGCAGTGCTAGAGCCGGGGGGGCGGCAGATACGCAGTATTTT.

On this clonotype: A much larger clone lies one base from this, so it may be a read error. The V and J genes are TRBV5-1 and TRBJ2-6; D may match TRBD1 or TRBD2 (5 bases each). This CDR3 is 16 amino acids long. The germline V gene has CDR1 SGHRS and CDR2 YFSETQ. The CDR3, as DNA: TGCGCCAGCAGCTTGGGAGGGGCGCTTGGGGCCAAAGTCCTGACTTTC. Translation gives CASSLGGALGAKVLTF.

This clonotype showed up many times. The V and J genes are TRBV10-3 and TRBJ2-5; 7 nucleotides align to TRBD1. CDR3 size: 16 residues. The junction had 9 bases not matched to a gene; V was cut back by 0 bases and J by 5 bases. CDR1 is ENHRY, CDR2 SYGVKD, per germline. The chain's CDR3 is CAISESLRGPGETQYF. In DNA, the CDR3 is TGTGCCATCAGTGAGTCGTTAAGGGGGCCAGGGGAGACCCAGTACTTC.

This clonotype was detected ten times or more. The V call is TRBV12-3 or TRBV12-4, the J call TRBJ2-2; perhaps TRBD2 as D (7 bases). CDR3 length: 14 residues. V was cut by 6 bases and J by 4 bases, with 12 bases left in between. The CDR3 protein is CASRQGGPTGELFF. The CDR3 coding sequence is TGTGCCAGCAGACAGGGAGGGCCCACCGGGGAGCTGTTTTTT.

Many counts were recorded for this clonotype. The gene calls are TRBV5-1 and TRBJ2-5; 7 nucleotides line up with TRBD1. Germline-derived CDR1 and CDR2 are SGHRS and YFSETQ. This CDR3 is built from 15 residues. With V trimmed by 4 bases and J by 2 bases, 8 bases remained unmatched. The CDR3 here is CASSLTLTGQETQYF. The CDR3 DNA reads TGCGCCAGCAGCCTCACCTTGACAGGGCAAGAGACCCAGTACTTC.

This rearrangement joins TRBV5-6 to TRBJ2-5; D not certain. The CDR3 is 13 amino acids. CDR1 and CDR2 (germline): SGHDT, YYEEEE. The germline V and J ends were trimmed by 1 base and 3 bases, with 7 bases remaining between them. Written as DNA, the CDR3 is TGTGCCAGCAGCTTGAGCGAAAAAGAGACCCAGTACTTC. This translates into CASSLSEKETQYF.